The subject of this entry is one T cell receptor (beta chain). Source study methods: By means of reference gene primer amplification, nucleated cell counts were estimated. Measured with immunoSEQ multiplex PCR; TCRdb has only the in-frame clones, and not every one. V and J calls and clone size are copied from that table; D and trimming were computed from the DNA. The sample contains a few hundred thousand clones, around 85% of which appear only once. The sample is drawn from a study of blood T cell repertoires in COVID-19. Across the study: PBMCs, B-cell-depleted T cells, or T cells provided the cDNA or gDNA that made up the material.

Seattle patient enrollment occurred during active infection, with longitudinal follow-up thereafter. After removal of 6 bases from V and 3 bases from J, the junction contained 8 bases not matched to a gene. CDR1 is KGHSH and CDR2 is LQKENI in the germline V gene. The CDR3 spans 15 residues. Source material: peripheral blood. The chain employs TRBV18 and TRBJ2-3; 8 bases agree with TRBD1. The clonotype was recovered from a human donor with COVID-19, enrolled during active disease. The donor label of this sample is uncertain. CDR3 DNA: TGTGCCAGCTCGCCCCGGGACAGGTTGACAGATACGCAGTATTTT. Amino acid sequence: CASSPRDRLTDTQYF.